The clone carrying this T cell receptor beta chain showed up just once. Its antigen remains unidentified. This PCR relied on a set of 60 Vbeta primers and 13 Jbeta primers. TCRdb's copy holds only in-frame clones and misses some; the assay was immunoSEQ multiplex PCR. The sample records approximately 81,000 clones, roughly 80% being singletons. This CDR3 contains 15 residues. Germline V gene data show CDR1 as MGHRA and CDR2 as YSYEKL. V was pared by 0 bases and J by 8 bases, with 16 bases between. The data derive from a study of cytomegalovirus exposure and HLA in healthy donors. Findings of the study overall: In a later analysis, DRB1 alleles had the most associated TCRs; HLA-C alleles the fewest.

Specimen: PBMCs. The source of this sequence is a woman in her fifties or sixties in good health and CMV-seronegative. The chain uses TRBV4-1 and TRBJ1-2, with a weak D call TRBD1 (6 bases). The CDR3 DNA is TGCGCCAGCAGCCAAGATCAATCGGGGGGCCGCGGCTACACCTTC. Its protein product is CASSQDQSGGRGYTF.